The 8 T cell receptor beta chains reported below all come from one sample, sequenced in a study of cytomegalovirus exposure and HLA in healthy donors (dated by TCRdb to the late 2010s). Libraries were constructed by the immunoSEQ multiplex PCR assay. For the multiplex PCR, a mixture combining 60 forward primers for TCR Vbeta segments and 13 reverse primers for TCR Jbeta segments was used. TCRdb obtained this table from immuneACCESS and retained in-frame rearrangements with V and J assigned. These tables miss some clones; where compared with another copy, unresolved V genes account for less than half of the shortfall, and the remainder is unexplained. For this sample the table gives some 180,000 clones, of which around a tenth were detected only once. The ten biggest clones cover over 1% of the sample. Sequenced: PBMCs. These TCRs come from a woman aged 25 to 45 in good health and CMV-seropositive.

This clone was detected a few times. The V and J genes are TRBV6-4 and TRBJ1-2, with 7 bases aligning to TRBD1. The CDR3 runs 15 residues. Germline-derived CDR1 and CDR2 are MRHNA and SNTAGT. V dropped 6 bases and J dropped 0; count of bases not matched to a gene: 7. The CDR3 sequence: CASSRDSRANYGYTF. The CDR3 nucleotides read TGTGCCAGCAGCCGGGACAGTCGAGCTAACTATGGCTACACCTTC.

The rearrangement joins TRBV11-2 to TRBJ2-1; D possibly corresponds to TRBD2 (6 bases). Germline V lookup: CDR1 SGHAT, CDR2 FQNNGV. The CDR3 has 16 residues. Trimming removed 3 bases at V and 7 bases at J, with 19 bases between. CDR3 nucleotide sequence: TGTGCCAGCAGCTTGTATTCCAGCGGGTTCCCTAATGAGCAGTTCTTC. Translated, it gives CASSLYSSGFPNEQFF. Full variable domain (outside the CDR3, taken from reference TRBV11-2 and TRBJ2-1): EAGVAQSPRYKIIEKRQSVAFWCNPISGHATLYWYQQILGQGPKLLIQFQNNGVVDDSQLPKDRFSAERLKGVDSTLKIQPAKLEDSAVYLCASSLYSSGFPNEQFFGPGTRLTVL.

Points on this clone: Within the sample, other DNA sequences also encode this same CDR3. V is TRBV6-1 and J is TRBJ2-7, with 8 bases aligning to TRBD2. The CDR3 has 13 residues. Per the germline V gene, CDR1 is MNHNS and CDR2 is SASEGT. J lost 7 bases, V lost 4 bases, and 6 bases had no gene match. In DNA, the CDR3 is TGTGCCAGCAGTGTCGGACTAGCTAGTGAGCAGTACTTC. It specifies CASSVGLASEQYF.

V usage is TRBV7-6 and J usage is TRBJ2-3; 8 nucleotides align to TRBD2. There are 15 residues in the CDR3. Trimming cost V 5 bases and J 2 bases; bases outside gene matches: 6. Germline CDR1 is SGHVS and CDR2 is FNYEAQ. The DNA of the CDR3 is TGTGCCAGCAGCCCCTTAGCGGGACCCACAGATACGCAGTATTTT. It translates to CASSPLAGPTDTQYF.

This clone appeared a few times. DNA for the CDR3: TGTGCCAGCAGCGTAGAGGGGCAGGTGTTTCCCAACGTCCTGACTTTC. It translates to CASSVEGQVFPNVLTF. The rearrangement joins TRBV9 to TRBJ2-6, with D perhaps TRBD1 (5 bases). The ends were cut back, 0 bases at V and 8 bases at J, with 15 bases in the middle. Germline CDR1 reads SGDLS; CDR2 reads YYNGEE. The CDR3 covers 16 residues. The complete variable domain, with remaining parts taken from reference TRBV9 and TRBJ2-6, reads DSGVTQTPKHLITATGQRVTLRCSPRSGDLSVYWYQQSLDQGLQFLIQYYNGEERAKGNILERFSAQQFPDLHSELNLSSLELGDSALYFCASSVEGQVFPNVLTFGAGSRLTVL.

This chain links TRBV7-9 with TRBJ1-3; tentative D call: TRBD1 (5 bases). Trimming stripped 5 bases from V and 4 bases from J, with 9 bases between. CDR3 length equals 13 residues. Germline-derived CDR1 and CDR2 are SEHNR and FQNEAQ (reference sequence). In DNA form, the CDR3 reads TGTGCCAGCAGCCTGACAGTAGGAAACACCATATATTTT. Translating it yields CASSLTVGNTIYF.

This clone was observed a few times. J is TRBJ2-3 and V is TRBV7-8; 9 bases are shared with TRBD2. CDR1 and CDR2 (germline): SGHVS, FQNEAQ. V lost 4 bases, J lost 4 bases, and 9 bases stayed unmatched. The CDR3 contains 16 residues. The CDR3 nucleotides read TGTGCCAGCAGCTCCGGACTGGCGGGAGGGGCAGATACGCAGTATTTT. It codes for CASSSGLAGGADTQYF.

A few counts support this clone. The gene calls are TRBV4-2 and TRBJ2-4, with a weak D call TRBD1 (6 bases). The germline gives CDR1 LGHNA, CDR2 YNFKEQ. The CDR3 covers 17 residues. Between the trimmed V and J ends, which lost 0 bases and 5 bases, there was a span of 17 bases. In DNA form, the CDR3 reads TGTGCCAGCAGCCAAGAACGTGGGCGTCCAGGGGAAAACATTCAGTACTTC. This codes for CASSQERGRPGENIQYF.